This T cell receptor (beta chain) was obtained from a study of T cell responses to AZD1222 COVID-19 vaccine. The data were produced by immunoSEQ multiplex PCR, yet TCRdb's version contains in-frame clones alone and is incomplete. The data contain some 180,000 clones, just over 85% of them seen just once; the ten biggest clones take up more than 0.4%. V lost 3 bases, J lost 6 bases, and 6 bases lay in between. This CDR3 spans 11 amino acids. Regarding the study as a whole: Along spike, vaccine-associated CD4 TCRs were found throughout, with dominance at 160-218 and 743-854. Unmutated regions of variants are reportedly targeted by nearly half of spike-specific TCRs. White British donors predominated, females outnumbered males, and clonal diversity was possibly underestimated. Repertoires in all cases were sampled only once the peak T cell response had passed.

Notes on this clone: Its antigen is undetermined.

The material was peripheral blood, obtained on day 0 of AZD1222 vaccination. The chain recombines TRBV12-3 or TRBV12-4 with TRBJ2-7, with a tentative D call TRBD2 (5 bases). This clonotype was obtained from an adult in good health. The CDR3 loop reads CASSFGSEQYF. The CDR3 DNA reads as TGTGCCAGCAGTTTTGGGAGCGAGCAGTACTTC.